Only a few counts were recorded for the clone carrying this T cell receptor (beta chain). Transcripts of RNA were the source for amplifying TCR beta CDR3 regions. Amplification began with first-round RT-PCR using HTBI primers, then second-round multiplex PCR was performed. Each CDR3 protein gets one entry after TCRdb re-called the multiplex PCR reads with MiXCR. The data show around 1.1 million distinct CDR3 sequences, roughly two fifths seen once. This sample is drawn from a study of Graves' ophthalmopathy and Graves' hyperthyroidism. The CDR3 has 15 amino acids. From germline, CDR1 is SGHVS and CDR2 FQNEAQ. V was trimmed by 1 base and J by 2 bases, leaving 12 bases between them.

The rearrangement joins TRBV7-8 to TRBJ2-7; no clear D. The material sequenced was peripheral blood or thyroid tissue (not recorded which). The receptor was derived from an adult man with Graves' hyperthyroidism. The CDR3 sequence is CASSLVVGITYEQYF. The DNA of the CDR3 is TGTGCCAGCAGCTTAGTCGTGGGAATTACCTACGAGCAGTACTTC.